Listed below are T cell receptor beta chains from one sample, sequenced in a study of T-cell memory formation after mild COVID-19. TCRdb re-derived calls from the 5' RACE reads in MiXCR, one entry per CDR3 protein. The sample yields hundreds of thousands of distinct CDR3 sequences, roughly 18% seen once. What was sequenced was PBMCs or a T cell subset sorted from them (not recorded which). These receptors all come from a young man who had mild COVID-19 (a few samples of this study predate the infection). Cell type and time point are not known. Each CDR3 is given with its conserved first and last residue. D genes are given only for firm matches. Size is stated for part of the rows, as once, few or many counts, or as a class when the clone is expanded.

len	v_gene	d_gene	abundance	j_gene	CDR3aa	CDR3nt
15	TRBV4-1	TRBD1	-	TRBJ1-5	CASSQATGINQPQHF	TGCGCCAGCAGCCAAGCGACAGGGATAAATCAGCCCCAGCATTTT
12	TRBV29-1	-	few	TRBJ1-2	CSVEVGGYGYTF	TGCAGCGTTGAAGTAGGGGGCTATGGCTACACCTTC
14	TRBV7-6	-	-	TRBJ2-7	CASTPAALGDEQYF	TGTGCCAGCACCCCAGCGGCCCTCGGGGACGAGCAGTACTTC
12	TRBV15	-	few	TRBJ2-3	CATSGVGDTQYF	TGTGCCACCAGCGGGGTGGGGGATACGCAGTATTTT
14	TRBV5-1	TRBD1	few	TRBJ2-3	CASTYRGLPDTQYF	TGCGCCAGCACCTACAGGGGGCTTCCGGATACGCAGTATTTT
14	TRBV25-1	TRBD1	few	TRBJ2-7	CASSEGQGPYEQYF	TGTGCCAGCAGTGAGGGACAGGGACCCTACGAGCAGTACTTC
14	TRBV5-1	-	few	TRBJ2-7	CASSLAPGVHEQYF	TGCGCCAGCAGCTTGGCCCCAGGGGTCCACGAGCAGTACTTC
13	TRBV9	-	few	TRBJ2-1	CASSVDRGGEQFF	TGTGCCAGCAGCGTAGATAGAGGGGGTGAGCAGTTCTTC
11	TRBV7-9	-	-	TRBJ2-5	CASRIAETQYF	TGTGCCAGCAGAATCGCGGAGACCCAGTACTTC
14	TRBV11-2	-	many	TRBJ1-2	CASSLDHTNYGYTF	TGTGCCAGCAGCTTAGATCACACGAACTATGGCTACACCTTC
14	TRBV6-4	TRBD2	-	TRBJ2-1	CASSFTGGFNEQFF	TGTGCCAGCAGCTTCACCGGGGGGTTCAATGAGCAGTTCTTC
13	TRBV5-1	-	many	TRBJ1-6	CASRTSYNSPLHF	TGCGCCAGCAGAACCTCCTATAATTCACCCCTCCACTTT
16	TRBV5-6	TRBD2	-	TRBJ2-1	CASSLAGLVRDNEQFF	TGTGCCAGCAGCCTTGCAGGACTAGTTCGGGACAATGAGCAGTTCTTC
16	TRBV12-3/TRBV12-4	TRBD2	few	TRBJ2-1	CASSPPGLAGNNEQFF	TGTGCCAGCAGCCCCCCCGGACTAGCGGGGAACAATGAGCAGTTCTTC
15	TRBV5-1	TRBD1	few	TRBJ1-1	CASSWTGLENTEAFF	TGCGCCAGCAGCTGGACAGGGTTGGAGAACACTGAAGCTTTCTTT
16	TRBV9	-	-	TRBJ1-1	CASSPSLVAGNTEAFF	TGTGCCAGCAGCCCCAGTCTGGTCGCAGGGAACACTGAAGCTTTCTTT
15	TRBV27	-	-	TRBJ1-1	CASRPREGENTEAFF	TGTGCCAGCAGACCCAGGGAGGGAGAGAACACTGAAGCTTTCTTT
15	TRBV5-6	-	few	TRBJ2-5	CASSFGPGTQETQYF	TGTGCCAGCAGCTTTGGGCCGGGGACACAAGAGACCCAGTACTTC
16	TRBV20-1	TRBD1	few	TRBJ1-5	CSARRSTGTGLQPQHF	TGCAGTGCCAGGAGGTCAACCGGGACAGGGCTCCAGCCCCAGCATTTT
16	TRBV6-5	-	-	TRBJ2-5	CASSYSWAPSQETQYF	TGTGCCAGCAGTTACTCGTGGGCACCCTCTCAAGAGACCCAGTACTTC
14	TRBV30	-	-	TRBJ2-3	CAWKVPSRTDTQYF	TGTGCCTGGAAGGTACCCTCTCGCACAGATACGCAGTATTTT
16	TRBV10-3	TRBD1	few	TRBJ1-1	CAISESRDRRGTEAFF	TGTGCCATCAGTGAGTCCCGGGACAGGCGGGGTACTGAAGCTTTCTTT
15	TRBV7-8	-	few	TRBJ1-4	CASSASGGMNEKLFF	TGTGCCAGCAGCGCCTCGGGGGGCATGAATGAAAAACTGTTTTTT
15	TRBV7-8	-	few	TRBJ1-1	CASSLRRVPNGEAFF	TGTGCCAGCAGCTTACGTAGGGTGCCCAACGGGGAAGCTTTCTTT
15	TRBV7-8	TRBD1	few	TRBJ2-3	CASSFPGQGTDTQYF	TGTGCCAGCAGCTTTCCGGGACAGGGCACAGATACGCAGTATTTT
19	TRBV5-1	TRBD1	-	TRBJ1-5	CASSLILPSGTGEDQPQHF	TGCGCCAGCAGCCTAATCCTACCGTCGGGCACAGGGGAGGATCAGCCCCAGCATTTT